This T cell receptor (beta chain) was sequenced for a study of CD8+ T cells in alopecia areata. The CDR3 loop spans 15 amino acids. Unmatched junction bases numbered 10, after V lost 2 bases and J lost 8 bases. RNA was isolated and reverse transcribed to cDNA, the sequencing template. The repertoire was sequenced with immunoSEQ multiplex PCR; TCRdb's copy has only in-frame clones and lacks some. This sample has under 350,000 clones, with roughly 64% found just once. The sample's treatment: oral pan-JAK inhibitor, 5-10 mg twice daily. The chain employs TRBV23-1 and TRBJ1-1; 8 positions match TRBD1. TRBV23-1 is annotated as an ORF whose role is uncertain. This sample comprised CD4+ T cells sorted from blood, obtained at week 24, from a patient treated with tofacitinib. The TCR was taken from a human donor with alopecia areata. The CDR3 reads CASSQGDRKRGEAFF. The CDR3 DNA sequence: TGCGCCAGCAGTCAAGGGGACAGGAAAAGAGGGGAAGCTTTCTTT.